The 27 T cell receptor beta chains reported below all come from one sample, sequenced in a study of blood T cell repertoires in COVID-19. Measured with immunoSEQ multiplex PCR; TCRdb has only the in-frame clones, and not every one. Among 200,000 to 250,000 clones listed, approximately 90% were seen once. The sequenced sample consisted of peripheral blood. These receptors were obtained from a woman aged 50 to 60 with COVID-19, enrolled during active disease.

The V gene is TRBV6-5, the J gene TRBJ2-2; possibly TRBD1 for D (6 bases). This CDR3 has 14 amino acids. V lost 6 bases and J lost 6, with 14 bases in between. CDR1 is MNHEY, CDR2 SVGAGI, per germline. The CDR3 sequence: CASSQQGSAGELFF. CDR3 DNA: TGTGCCAGCAGCCAACAGGGATCCGCCGGGGAGCTGTTTTTT.

With respect to this clone: One base away lies a much larger clone, so this may be a sequencing read error. This chain connects TRBV2 to TRBJ1-4, with no clear D. This CDR3 has 15 residues. Germline CDR1 and CDR2: SNHLY and FYNNEI. V gave up 6 bases and J gave up 0 bases, with 11 bases separating them. The CDR3 is CASRGTVATNEKLFF. The CDR3 bases are TGTGCCAGCAGGGGTACAGTTGCAACTAATGAAAAACTGTTTTTT.

The chain joins TRBV19 to TRBJ1-3; D may be TRBD1 (6 bases). This CDR3 is built from 16 residues. The germline V gene encodes CDR1 LNHDA and CDR2 SQIVND (reference sequence). V gave up 6 bases and J gave up 4 bases, with 19 bases separating them. The CDR3: CASSLTLTGFGNTIYF. CDR3 nucleotides: TGTGCCAGTAGCCTAACCCTCACAGGGTTCGGAAACACCATATATTTT.

This chain uses TRBV20-1 with TRBJ1-2, with D tentatively TRBD1 (6 bases). There are 11 residues in the CDR3. The ends were cut back, 4 bases at V and 7 bases at J, with 10 bases in the middle. Germline-derived CDR1 and CDR2 are DFQATT and SNEGSKA (reference sequence). The CDR3 DNA reads as TGCAGTGCTAACACAGGGTTTGGCTACACCTTC. Translation gives CSANTGFGYTF.

This clone was picked up a small number of times. This rearrangement joins TRBV7-8 to TRBJ1-5; D is undetermined. Deletions cut 0 bases from V and 0 bases from J, with 18 bases between. Germline CDR1 is SGHVS and CDR2 is FQNEAQ. This CDR3 contains 19 residues. Written as DNA, the CDR3 is TGTGCCAGCAGCTTAGCGATCAACACGATCCCTTATAGCAATCAGCCCCAGCATTTT. Translating gives CASSLAINTIPYSNQPQHF. The entire variable domain, with the rest obtained from reference TRBV7-8 and TRBJ1-5, is as follows: GAGVSQSPRYKVAKRGQDVALRCDPISGHVSLFWYQQALGQGPEFLTYFQNEAQLDKSGLPSDRFFAERPEGSVSTLKIQRTQQEDSAVYLCASSLAINTIPYSNQPQHFGDGTRLSIL.

This sequence joins TRBV28 and TRBJ1-1; D is uncertain. CDR3 length: 12 amino acids. Trimming took 3 bases from V and 3 from J, leaving 5 bases between them. In germline, CDR1 is MDHEN, CDR2 SYDVKM. The CDR3 is CASSLSYTEAFF. DNA for the CDR3: TGTGCCAGCAGTTTGTCGTACACTGAAGCTTTCTTT.

The chain uses TRBV6-5 and TRBJ1-2; D not resolved. CDR3 length equals 13 residues. Germline CDR1 is MNHEY and CDR2 is SVGAGI. Between the trimmed V and J ends, which lost 6 bases and 8 bases, there was a span of 16 bases. CDR3 region: CASSPASGLGYTF. DNA for the CDR3: TGTGCCAGCAGCCCCGCATCAGGACTGGGCTACACCTTC.

This clone was found once. The V and J genes are TRBV5-1 and TRBJ1-1; D perhaps matches TRBD1 (6 bases). The CDR3 totals 18 residues. Deletions cut 4 bases from V and 0 bases from J, with 22 bases between. Germline loops: CDR1 SGHRS, CDR2 YFSETQ. CDR3 sequence reads: CASSDLIRVRGMNTEAFF. The CDR3 DNA reads as TGCGCCAGCAGCGACCTGATTAGGGTGAGGGGGATGAACACTGAAGCTTTCTTT.

The genes are TRBV18 and TRBJ1-1; D perhaps matches TRBD1 (5 bases). The CDR3 totals 14 residues. Germline V gives CDR1 KGHSH, CDR2 LQKENI. V was trimmed by 5 bases and J by 7 bases, leaving 17 bases between them. As DNA, the CDR3 is TGTGCCAGCTCAATTGGGATGGGGGACTTTGAAGCTTTCTTT. It encodes CASSIGMGDFEAFF.

The chain carries TRBV7-9 and TRBJ2-2, with 7 bases matching TRBD1. This CDR3 spans 16 amino acids. The V gene's germline CDR1 is SEHNR and CDR2 FQNEAQ (reference sequence). The junction had 9 bases not matched to a gene; V was cut back by 4 bases and J by 4 bases. This chain's CDR3 is CASSSTDRAPTGELFF. The CDR3 DNA sequence: TGTGCCAGCAGCTCTACCGACAGGGCCCCCACCGGGGAGCTGTTTTTT.

Only one count was recorded for this clone. CDR3 in amino acids: CASNHRGPGYTF. In DNA form, the CDR3 reads TGTGCCAGCAATCACAGGGGGCCGGGCTACACCTTC. The chain has TRBV12-3 or TRBV12-4 and TRBJ1-2; 9 nucleotides match TRBD1. This CDR3 has 12 residues. With 7 bases clipped from V and 8 bases from J, the junction kept 5 bases outside the gene matches.

V is TRBV11-2 and J is TRBJ1-6; D call uncertain. Germline V lookup: CDR1 SGHAT, CDR2 FQNNGV. V shed 3 bases and J shed 2 bases, with 8 bases lying between them. The length of the CDR3 is 15 residues. The CDR3 protein is CASSLRDAYNSPLHF. CDR3 nucleotide sequence: TGTGCCAGCAGCTTGAGGGATGCCTATAATTCACCCCTCCACTTT.

The CDR3 bases are TGTGCCAGCAGCCCCCGGGACAGGGAAGGCGATCAGCCCCAGCATTTT. As protein: CASSPRDREGDQPQHF. V and J are TRBV7-8 and TRBJ1-5; 9 nucleotides align to TRBD1. The trim removed 5 bases at V and 5 bases at J, leaving 10 bases unmatched. Germline lookup yields CDR1 SGHVS and CDR2 FQNEAQ. The CDR3 extends over 16 amino acids. Full variable domain (missing parts from reference TRBV7-8 and TRBJ1-5): GAGVSQSPRYKVAKRGQDVALRCDPISGHVSLFWYQQALGQGPEFLTYFQNEAQLDKSGLPSDRFFAERPEGSVSTLKIQRTQQEDSAVYLCASSPRDREGDQPQHFGDGTRLSIL.

The chain employs TRBV3-1 (or the pseudogene TRBV3-2) and TRBJ2-1; 10 bases match TRBD2. CDR3 size: 17 residues. V shed 3 bases and J 7 bases; nucleotides not matched to a gene: 12. Germline CDR1 is LGHDT and CDR2 is YNNKEL (reference sequence). The CDR3 protein is CASSHVNPSGGSNEQFF. The CDR3 DNA reads TGTGCCAGCAGCCACGTCAACCCTAGCGGGGGTTCAAATGAGCAGTTCTTC.

This rearrangement joins TRBV11-2 to TRBJ1-5, with a weak D call TRBD1 (5 bases). The V and J ends lost 5 bases and 4 bases respectively, with 15 bases between them. The CDR3 has 15 residues. Per germline, CDR1 SGHAT and CDR2 FQNNGV. CDR3 sequence reads: CASSPRGGGNQPQHF. The CDR3 coding sequence is TGTGCCAGCAGCCCACGCGGGGGGGGGAATCAGCCCCAGCATTTT.

The chain carries TRBV29-1 and TRBJ2-6; D unclear. Trimming stripped 7 bases from V and 0 bases from J, with 7 bases between. Germline V gene sequence: CDR1 SQVTM, CDR2 ANQGSEA. The CDR3 has 13 residues. The CDR3 spells CSARSSGANVLTF. The DNA of the CDR3 is TGCAGCGCCCGGAGCTCTGGGGCCAACGTCCTGACTTTC.

The J gene is TRBJ1-1, the V gene TRBV29-1; the match to TRBD1 covers 9 bases. Germline lookup yields CDR1 SQVTM and CDR2 ANQGSEA. There are 13 residues in the CDR3. Germline trimming cut 7 bases from V and 5 bases from J; bases unmatched to any gene: 8. CDR3 coding DNA: TGCAGCGCCGAGGGACAGGGTCTTACTGAAGCTTTCTTT. It codes for CSAEGQGLTEAFF. Filled out from reference TRBV29-1 and TRBJ1-1, the complete variable domain reads SAVISQKPSRDICQRGTSLTIQCQVDSQVTMMFWYRQQPGQSLTLIATANQGSEATYESGFVIDKFPISRPNLTFSTLTVSNMSPEDSSIYLCSAEGQGLTEAFFGQGTRLTVV.

In this sample, this clone turned up once. The chain links TRBV7-9 to TRBJ1-6, with a possible D match to TRBD1 (6 bases). The length of the CDR3 is 15 residues. V lost 6 bases and J lost 5, with 14 bases in between. CDR1 is SEHNR and CDR2 is FQNEAQ in the germline V gene (reference sequence). The CDR3 sequence is CASRSQSGDNSPLHF. CDR3 DNA: TGTGCCAGCAGGTCCCAGTCAGGGGATAATTCACCCCTCCACTTT.

This sequence joins TRBV4-3 and TRBJ1-1; the D gene is possibly TRBD1 (5 bases). Germline V gene data show CDR1 as LGHNA and CDR2 as YSLEER. Trimming took 1 base from V and 4 from J, leaving 16 bases between them. This CDR3 comprises 16 residues. The DNA for the CDR3 is TGCGCCAGCAGCCAAGTCAGGCAGGGCTATTTCACTGAAGCTTTCTTT. This sequence encodes CASSQVRQGYFTEAFF.

The chain has TRBV6-6 and TRBJ1-2, with 7 positions matching TRBD1. CDR1 and CDR2 from the germline V gene are MNHNY and SVGAGI (reference sequence). The V and J ends lost 6 bases and 4 bases, in that order; junction bases with no gene match: 8. This CDR3 contains 14 residues. The CDR3 reads CASSPPGTAYGYTF. CDR3 sequence (DNA): TGTGCCAGCAGCCCACCCGGGACAGCCTATGGCTACACCTTC.

The chain combines TRBV28 with TRBJ1-2; 7 positions match TRBD1. Looked up from germline, CDR1 is MDHEN and CDR2 is SYDVKM. V lost 6 bases and J lost 6; bases outside the gene matches: 28. CDR3 size: 20 residues. The CDR3: CASSLMGTAAFSLGEDGYTF. The CDR3 DNA follows: TGTGCCAGCAGCCTTATGGGGACAGCAGCTTTTAGCCTTGGTGAAGATGGCTACACCTTC.

V gene TRBV2 combines with J gene TRBJ2-6, with D unresolved. The CDR3 is made up of 15 amino acids. V lost 5 bases, J lost 0 bases, and 8 bases lay in between. CDR1 and CDR2 (germline): SNHLY, FYNNEI. The CDR3 here is CASSYTISGANVLTF. The CDR3 region has the DNA TGTGCCAGCAGTTACACCATCTCTGGGGCCAACGTCCTGACTTTC.

As to this clone: The junction departs from the called germline gene at one end, perhaps through a read error. CDR3 residues: CASSYKGGTGKAIF. CDR3 DNA sequence: TGTGCCAGCAGTTACAAAGGGGGGACAGGGAAGGCAATCTTC. The J gene is TRBJ2-1, the V gene TRBV6-6, with 9 bases fitting TRBD1. This CDR3 comprises 14 residues. Germline values: CDR1 MNHNY, CDR2 SVGAGI (reference sequence).

The chain couples TRBV5-5 to TRBJ1-1; D is perhaps TRBD1 (6 bases). The germline V and J ends were trimmed by 7 bases and 10 bases, with 20 bases remaining between them. Per germline, CDR1 SGHKS and CDR2 YYEKEE (reference sequence). The CDR3 has 13 amino acids. CDR3 sequence (DNA): TGTGCCAGCCAGGGGAGTCTGGGAGTTGTAGCTTTCTTT. This translates into CASQGSLGVVAFF.

V usage is TRBV7-9 and J usage is TRBJ2-3, with D possibly TRBD1 on 6 matching bases. Per germline, CDR1 SEHNR and CDR2 FQNEAQ (reference sequence). Trimming removed 1 base at V and 5 bases at J, with 19 bases between. The CDR3 totals 17 residues. CDR3 loop: CASSLGPQGRGRDTQYF. CDR3 nucleotides: TGTGCCAGCAGCTTAGGCCCCCAGGGCAGGGGAAGAGATACGCAGTATTTT.

The chain combines TRBV6-5 with TRBJ1-1; D uncertain. Between the trimmed V and J ends, which lost 6 bases and 10 bases, there was a span of 15 bases. Germline CDR1 reads MNHEY; CDR2 reads SVGAGI. The CDR3 covers 12 residues. The CDR3 DNA is TGTGCCAGCAGCGCCGCGGGCGCAGGAGCTTTCTTT. This codes for CASSAAGAGAFF.

The CDR3 region has the DNA TGCGCCAGCAGCCAAGATCACGGGTACGAGCAGTACGTC. Translation: CASSQDHGYEQYV. The chain combines TRBV4-1 with TRBJ2-7, with D unresolved. V was clipped by 0 bases and J by 4 bases, with 7 bases between them. The CDR3 covers 13 residues. Germline V gene data show CDR1 as MGHRA and CDR2 as YSYEKL.